A selection of T cell receptor beta chains follows, all from one sample in a study of cytomegalovirus exposure and HLA in healthy donors. Profiling relied on immunoSEQ multiplex PCR, and the TCRdb table lists in-frame clones only, not all of them. In the table there are about 150,000 clones, approximately 80% of which are singletons. Specimen: PBMCs. The receptors originated from a woman between 50 and 59 years old in good health and CMV-seropositive. Each CDR3 is given with its conserved first and last residue. Not all rows give a size; the values are once, few, many and, for expanded clones, a class.

v_call	j_call	clone_size	cdr3_aa
TRBV15	TRBJ1-1	NA	CATSSFVQGLDTEAFF
TRBV27	TRBJ2-4	NA	CASSWPGQKNIQYF
TRBV18	TRBJ1-5	few	CASSPSGRSYSGPQHF
TRBV18	TRBJ2-3	few	CASSPGAGNTDTQYF
TRBV7-8	TRBJ2-2	few	CASSERAAGELFF
TRBV21-1	TRBJ2-7	few	CASSKLTTGGTYEQYF
TRBV18	TRBJ2-3	NA	CASSRTSGDPTDTQYF
TRBV4-2	TRBJ1-1	NA	CASSPPRRQGEAFF
TRBV30	TRBJ1-6	NA	CAWRGQGPALHF
TRBV6-4	TRBJ2-1	once	CASSRGQCNEQFF
TRBV29-1	TRBJ2-1	NA	CSVVRVNNEQFF
TRBV7-9	TRBJ2-5	NA	CASTQWGGRETQYF
TRBV29-1	TRBJ1-6	NA	CSVAEGAAYNSPLHF
TRBV7-2	TRBJ2-7	NA	CASSLFRGLYEQYF
TRBV19	TRBJ2-1	NA	CASSILLGGDEQFF
TRBV13	TRBJ1-1	once	CASSQQGTEAFF
TRBV29-1	TRBJ2-3	few	CSVEDPGTGRDTDTQYF
TRBV7-9	TRBJ2-7	NA	CSSSPVYEQYF